This T cell receptor (beta chain) was identified during a study of T cell repertoires in cytomegalovirus infection. CDR3 length equals 15 residues. Trimming took 5 bases from V and 4 from J, leaving 18 bases between them. Germline assignment: CDR1 SGHNT and CDR2 YYREEE (reference sequence). TCRdb re-called the reads with MiXCR, one entry per CDR3 protein. The sample has some 180,000 distinct CDR3 sequences; about 21% are singletons. The source of this sequence is a human donor in good health (CMV status not recorded). Some clones in this sample may be carry-over from other donors' samples. The rearrangement joins TRBV5-4 to TRBJ2-5; D uncertain. The sample consisted of PBMCs. The CDR3 spells CASRVSGTLGETQYF. CDR3 nucleotides: TGTGCCAGCAGGGTGTCGGGTACGCTCGGAGAGACCCAGTACTTC.